The 2 T cell receptor beta chains presented below share a single source sample, sequenced in a study of somatic mutations in cytotoxic T cells in rheumatoid arthritis. Sequencing was performed with immunoSEQ multiplex PCR; in TCRdb, only in-frame clones are kept and a portion is missing. The sample holds approximately 18,000 clones, approximately 84% seen once. The material sequenced was CD8+ T cells sorted from blood. The source is an adult with rheumatoid arthritis.

The CDR3 here is CASRHLYTGELFF. Here the CDR3 DNA reads TGTGCCAGCAGGCACTTATACACCGGGGAGCTGTTTTTT. The V gene is TRBV6-5, the J gene TRBJ2-2; D uncertain. This CDR3 has 13 amino acids. Germline loops: CDR1 MNHEY, CDR2 SVGAGI. V lost 6 bases and J 3 bases, leaving 8 bases between the germline ends.

The genes are TRBV21-1 and TRBJ2-4; TRBD2, the table's D call, was not compared with the DNA. TRBV21-1 is flagged as a pseudogene. CDR3 length: 13 amino acids. The CDR3, as DNA: TGTGCCAGCAGCCCGCGGGCCAAAAACATTCAGTACTTC. This encodes CASSPRAKNIQYF.